This T cell receptor beta chain was profiled in a study of T cell repertoires in cytomegalovirus infection. Study-level information: Public TCR beta signatures indicated both CMV infection and matching HLA type. The study's findings and limits: Cumulative public TCR beta family frequency identified CMV carriers with the relevant HLA. The response measured ex vivo was dominated by TCR beta clonotypes (HLA-C-restricted and CMV-specific).

The germline V gene encodes CDR1 LNHDA and CDR2 SQIVND (reference sequence). The length of the CDR3 is 15 residues. Deletions cut 5 bases from V and 3 bases from J, with 16 bases between. One entry per CDR3 protein results from TCRdb running MiXCR on the reads. The table records a few hundred thousand distinct CDR3 sequences, 40% of them present only once. This clonotype turned up a few times. Its specificity is unknown. The clonotype was recovered from a human donor in good health (CMV status not recorded). Some clones in this sample may be carry-over from other donors' samples. This chain links TRBV19 with TRBJ1-1; no clear D. The source material was cultured PBMCs, sampled from culture after CMV antigen stimulation. The CDR3, as DNA: TGTGCCAGTAGTTCTCGGACGGACCTCGACACTGAAGCTTTCTTT. Encoded protein: CASSSRTDLDTEAFF.